This paragraph covers one TCR beta chain sequence. Its specific antigen is unknown. No much larger clonotype is one base removed from it; base qualities were not supplied. This entry is derived from a study of OX40 agonist ivuxolimab in advanced cancers. Study-wide context: Ivuxolimab, which targeted the costimulatory receptor OX40 (CD134), was an agonistic, fully human IgG2 monoclonal antibody. Intravenous ivuxolimab was administered to patients every 2 weeks at six dose levels: 0.01, 0.1, 0.3, 1.5, 3 and 10 mg/kg. Among the 52 dose-escalation patients, some 20 had hepatocellular carcinoma, about 15 melanoma, 9 renal cell carcinoma and 9 head and neck cancer. The dose-escalation cohort was around 84% male with a mean age of 60 years, ranging from about 23 to 85. Patients were allowed to have had prior anti-PD-1, anti-PD-L1 or anti-CTLA-4 therapy, and approximately 39% of the dose-escalation patients had been treated with checkpoint inhibitors. Partial responses were achieved by three dose-escalation patients, of whom one had hepatocellular carcinoma and two had cutaneous melanoma. The point of sequencing TCRbeta in the periphery was to test whether ivuxolimab changed TCR sequence diversity and drove clonal T-cell expansion. The paper covers the monotherapy dose-escalation part of the phase I ivuxolimab trial, which included N of about 50 patients.

The study at large found these results: Which antigens the clonally expanded peripheral T cells were specific for was not determined. Low levels of normalized T-cell clonal expansion were also seen in some patients who did not respond. At doses from 0.1 to 3.0 mg/kg, clonal expansion was seen in both CD4+ and CD8+ blood T cells between baseline and week 6. On average, CD8+ T cells showed more expanded clones than CD4+ T cells after ivuxolimab. Partial responders in the 0.1-3.0 mg/kg groups had among the lowest normalized peripheral clonal expansion, especially among CD8+ T cells.

Genomic DNA was isolated from the sorted cells so that the TCRbeta CDR3 region could be sequenced. TCRbeta CDR3 regions were sequenced using the immunoSEQ Assay. TCRdb limited this immuneACCESS table to in-frame rearrangements with V and J called. A share of clones is missing; checked studies link under half to unresolved V genes, and the rest is unexplained. Recorded for this sample are around 19,000 clones; about 90% of them occurred a single time. The ten largest clones add up to roughly 58% of the sample. Trimming costs V 1 base and J 3 bases, and their ends lie 10 bases apart. Reading the germline V gene gives CDR1 SQVTM and CDR2 ANQGSEA. The CDR3 goes from the cysteine to the phenylalanine over 14 residues. Left in the record is the CDR3 DNA by itself, 42 bases read in frame from the first base. The trial excluded patients who had a history of autoimmune disease or who were on systemic immunosuppression. Peripheral blood for TCR sequencing was collected from all dose cohorts at baseline, on cycle 4 day 1, and on cycle 7 day 1. The samples were taken from a phase I, first-in-human, multicenter, open-label dose-escalation trial of ivuxolimab. The trial enrolled adults with locally advanced or metastatic head and neck squamous cell, hepatocellular, melanoma or renal cell carcinoma. Before TCR sequencing, CD4+ T cells and CD8+ T cells were sorted from peripheral blood as separate populations.

This clonotype was sampled from an adult with an advanced solid tumor such as melanoma, head and neck, liver or kidney cancer. Here the chain combines TRBV29-1 and TRBJ2-1; a tentative D call is TRBD1 (5 bases match). The sample consisted of CD4+ or CD8+ T cells sorted from blood, taken in a trial of the OX40 agonist ivuxolimab. The DNA sequence is given as TGCAGCGTTGAAGGTAAAGGGGACTACAATGAGCAGTTCTTC. This encodes CSVEGKGDYNEQFF.